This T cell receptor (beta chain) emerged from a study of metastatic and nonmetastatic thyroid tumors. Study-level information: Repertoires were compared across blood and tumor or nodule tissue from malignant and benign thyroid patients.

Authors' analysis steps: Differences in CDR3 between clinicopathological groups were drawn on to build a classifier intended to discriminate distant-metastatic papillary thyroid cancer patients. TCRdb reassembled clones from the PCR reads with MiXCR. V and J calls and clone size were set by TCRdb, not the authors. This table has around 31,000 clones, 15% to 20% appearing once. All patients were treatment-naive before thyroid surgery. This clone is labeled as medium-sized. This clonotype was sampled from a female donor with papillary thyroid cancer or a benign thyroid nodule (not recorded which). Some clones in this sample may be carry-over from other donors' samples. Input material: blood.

The CDR3: CASCRPGTAYEQYF. Here the CDR3 DNA reads TGTGCCAGTTGCCGACCCGGGACAGCATACGAGCAGTACTTC. The chain links TRBV28 to TRBJ2-7, with TRBD1 matching 7 bases. CDR3 size: 14 residues. Germline-derived CDR1 and CDR2 are MDHEN and SYDVKM. The trim removed 9 bases at V and 4 bases at J, leaving 12 bases unmatched. Looking up the rest from reference TRBV28 and TRBJ2-7 gives the full variable domain: DVKVTQSSRYLVKRTGEKVFLECVQDMDHENMFWYRQDPGLGLRLIYFSYDVKMKEKGDIPEGYSVSREKKERFSLILESASTNQTSMYLCASCRPGTAYEQYFGPGTRLTVT.